Presented here are 24 T cell receptor beta chains from one specimen sequenced in a study of monozygotic twins with inflammatory bowel disease. TCRdb re-called the 5' RACE reads; one entry per CDR3 protein, DNA not given. Its listing shows about 300,000 distinct CDR3 sequences. Sequencing was done on a sample of blood. Source of these receptors: a human donor with ulcerative colitis or Crohn's disease, or a healthy co-twin of an affected twin (not recorded which).

This sequence joins TRBV6-2 or TRBV6-3 and TRBJ2-5; TCRdb lists TRBD2, though no DNA is available to test this call. The CDR3 is made up of 13 amino acids. Looked up from germline, CDR1 is MNHEY and CDR2 is SVGEGT. The CDR3 loop reads CASSYSEGWTQYF.

This chain connects TRBV7-2 to TRBJ2-6; TCRdb outputs TRBD2, but without DNA this stays unchecked. The CDR3 is made up of 17 amino acids. Germline V gene lookup returns CDR1 SGHTA and CDR2 FQGNSA. This CDR3 reads CASSFVRRETGANVLTF.

The gene calls are TRBV5-1 and TRBJ1-1. The CDR3 consists of 14 residues. Germline V CDR1 and CDR2: SGHRS, YFSETQ. The CDR3 region is CASSLGSSNTEAFF.

The chain employs TRBV5-4 and TRBJ2-2; TCRdb outputs TRBD1, but without DNA this stays unchecked. The CDR3 consists of 17 residues. CDR1 is SGHNT, CDR2 YYREEE, per germline (reference sequence). CDR3: CASSFGGHQANTGELFF.

The chain joins TRBV5-6 to TRBJ1-5. Germline CDR1 is SGHDT and CDR2 is YYEEEE. The CDR3 runs to 15 residues. CDR3: CASSLLSGQNQPQHF.

V and J are TRBV28 and TRBJ2-5; TCRdb's D call of TRBD2 is untestable without DNA. CDR3 length: 19 amino acids. Germline V gene lookup returns CDR1 MDHEN and CDR2 SYDVKM. The CDR3 here is CASSFPPKSGRRPQETQYF.

The rearrangement uses TRBV6-2 or TRBV6-3 and TRBJ2-7; no DNA is available, so the TRBD2 call from TCRdb remains unchecked. This CDR3 has 15 residues. The germline V gene has CDR1 MNHEY and CDR2 SVGEGT. The CDR3 region is CASSLPTSTVPEQYF.

The chain carries TRBV6-1 and TRBJ1-5; the D gene TCRdb calls, TRBD1, cannot be checked with no DNA. CDR3 length: 14 amino acids. Germline V gene lookup returns CDR1 MNHNS and CDR2 SASEGT. CDR3 amino acids: CASRKDRVNQPQHF.

The V gene is TRBV7-2, the J gene TRBJ1-5; TCRdb's D call, TRBD1, is unchecked because there is no DNA. Germline V gene data show CDR1 as SGHTA and CDR2 as FQGNSA. The CDR3 length is 15 residues. The CDR3 reads CASSGTRSRNQPQHF.

V gene TRBV20-1 combines with J gene TRBJ1-6. Germline CDR1 reads DFQATT; CDR2 reads SNEGSKA (reference sequence). The CDR3 runs to 11 residues. CDR3 sequence reads: CSARETSPLHF.

This chain connects TRBV5-1 to TRBJ2-1; as DNA is missing, the TRBD1 call by TCRdb cannot be tested. CDR3 length: 17 residues. Germline assignment: CDR1 SGHRS and CDR2 YFSETQ. The CDR3 protein is CASSLGRGQGAKNEQFF.

The chain employs TRBV4-1 and TRBJ2-3. The germline CDR1 and CDR2 sequences are MGHRA and YSYEKL. The CDR3 is 16 amino acids. This chain's CDR3 is CASSQVDLGFADTQYF.

V gene TRBV30 combines with J gene TRBJ2-1. The CDR3 has 13 residues. Germline CDR1 reads GTSNPN; CDR2 reads SVGIG (reference sequence). The CDR3 spells CAWSVVRYNEQFF.

The chain joins TRBV5-1 to TRBJ2-2; TCRdb picks TRBD1, but there is no DNA to check that call. CDR3 length equals 14 residues. Germline values: CDR1 SGHRS, CDR2 YFSETQ. The CDR3 protein is CASSTTGGHGELFF.

The chain uses TRBV29-1 and TRBJ2-2; checking the TCRdb D call of TRBD1 is not possible without DNA. The CDR3 sequence is 14 residues long. From germline, CDR1 is SQVTM and CDR2 ANQGSEA. The CDR3 sequence is CSVESPRFTGELFF.

The V and J genes are TRBV15 and TRBJ2-7; the D call from TCRdb, TRBD2, cannot be confirmed without DNA. Germline V lookup: CDR1 LNHNV, CDR2 YYDKDF (reference sequence). The CDR3 spans 14 residues. This CDR3 is CATSRVAGRYEQYF.

The rearrangement links TRBV6-5 to TRBJ2-7; with no DNA, the TCRdb D assignment of TRBD1 cannot be verified. CDR1 is MNHEY, CDR2 SVGAGI, per germline. The CDR3 runs 13 residues. This CDR3 reads CASSRQGIGEQYF.

The rearrangement links TRBV20-1 to TRBJ2-5; TCRdb returns TRBD1, unconfirmable since there is no DNA. Germline CDR1 reads DFQATT; CDR2 reads SNEGSKA (reference sequence). CDR3 length: 15 amino acids. CDR3 region: CSARNEVGTGETQYF.

V gene TRBV7-2 combines with J gene TRBJ1-6. Germline V CDR1 and CDR2: SGHTA, FQGNSA. This CDR3 spans 13 amino acids. The CDR3 loop reads CASSLRELSPLHF.

This chain connects TRBV6-5 to TRBJ2-7. The CDR3 loop spans 12 amino acids. Germline V gene sequence: CDR1 MNHEY, CDR2 SVGAGI. The CDR3 sequence: CARTYVAYEQYF.

V gene TRBV7-9 combines with J gene TRBJ2-3; the TRBD1 assignment by TCRdb is unverifiable without DNA. The germline V gene has CDR1 SEHNR and CDR2 FQNEAQ (reference sequence). The CDR3 is 16 residues long. The CDR3 sequence is CASSLQGARSTDTQYF.

The chain couples TRBV28 to TRBJ2-7; TCRdb's assignment of TRBD2 cannot be checked, as there is no DNA. Germline CDR1 MDHEN, CDR2 SYDVKM. The CDR3 consists of 13 residues. The CDR3 is CASSRSGIDEQYF.

This chain connects TRBV7-3 to TRBJ1-1; TCRdb returns TRBD1, unconfirmable since there is no DNA. The CDR3 runs to 16 residues. Germline CDR1 SGHTA, CDR2 FQGTGA. The CDR3 spells CASSLVAGVMNTEAFF. The complete variable domain, with remaining parts taken from reference TRBV7-3 and TRBJ1-1, reads GAGVSQTPSNKVTEKGKYVELRCDPISGHTALYWYRQSLGQGPEFLIYFQGTGAADDSGLPNDRFFAVRPEGSVSTLKIQRTERGDSAVYLCASSLVAGVMNTEAFFGQGTRLTVV.

This sequence joins TRBV6-1 and TRBJ1-3. From germline, CDR1 is MNHNS and CDR2 SASEGT. The CDR3 extends over 15 amino acids. CDR3 in amino acids: CASRALGNSGNTIYF.